This TCR beta chain stems from a study of blood T cell repertoires in COVID-19. Study overall: Sites in the United States, Italy and Spain provided acute and convalescent COVID-19 samples. Sample material is recorded as cDNA or gDNA derived from T cells, B-cell-depleted T cells, or PBMCs.

Authors' data handling: Reference gene primer amplification gave estimated nucleated cell counts. This table comes from immunoSEQ multiplex PCR, and its TCRdb copy is limited to in-frame clones, with some not included. V, J and clone size derive from that table, while D and trimming were established from the DNA sequence. Of hundreds of thousands of clones in the sample, about 90% were seen once. The CDR3 totals 15 residues. The germline gives CDR1 SGHAT, CDR2 FQNNGV. The ends lost 1 base at V and 6 bases at J; junction bases unmatched: 4. This rearrangement joins TRBV11-2 to TRBJ2-2; TRBD1 matches 8 bases. The receptor's source is a woman aged 30 to 39 who had recovered from COVID-19. Sequencing was carried out using peripheral blood. Here the CDR3 DNA reads TGTGCCAGCAGCTTAGCTTCAGGGGGCTCCGGGGAGCTGTTTTTT. This translates into CASSLASGGSGELFF.